This TCR beta chain stems from a study of blood T cell repertoires in COVID-19. Only in-frame clones appear in the TCRdb table, and some are missing; sequencing was by immunoSEQ multiplex PCR. The sample lists approximately 200,000 clones; around 83% were seen once. CDR3 length: 19 amino acids. This TCR came from a man aged 40-50 years with acute or convalescent COVID-19. Sequences were obtained from peripheral blood. The V call is TRBV21-1, the J call TRBJ2-2; the D call in the table, TRBD1, was not verified against the DNA. TRBV21-1 is flagged as a pseudogene. CDR3 sequence: CASSKPLPGTGASTGELFF. The DNA of the CDR3 is TGTGCCAGCAGCAAACCCCTGCCAGGGACAGGGGCTTCCACCGGGGAGCTGTTTTTT.